This TCR beta chain was sequenced during a study of shared clonotypes between healthy human individuals. Findings of the study overall: Among donors, the sharing of clonotypes was expected to be influenced by sequencing depth.

Naive-designated CD8 cells lacked CD45RO, were positively enriched for CCR7, and omitted terminally differentiated effector memory CD45RA+ cells. The germline CDR1 and CDR2 sequences are SGHKS and YYEKEE (reference sequence). The CDR3 loop spans 15 amino acids. V shed 4 bases and J 7 bases; nucleotides not matched to a gene: 10. With regard to this clone: What it recognizes is unknown.

The assay was immunoSEQ multiplex PCR, and TCRdb's table has in-frame clones only and misses some. The sample carries some 2 million clones, over 85% recorded once. The receptor's source is a man younger than 35 in good health. V and J are TRBV5-5 and TRBJ2-4; 8 bases are shared with TRBD1. The sequencing sample was made of naive CD8+ T cells sorted from blood. As DNA, the CDR3 is TGTGCCAGCAGCCCCGGGCAGGGGGCCCGTAACATTCAGTACTTC. It is translated as CASSPGQGARNIQYF.